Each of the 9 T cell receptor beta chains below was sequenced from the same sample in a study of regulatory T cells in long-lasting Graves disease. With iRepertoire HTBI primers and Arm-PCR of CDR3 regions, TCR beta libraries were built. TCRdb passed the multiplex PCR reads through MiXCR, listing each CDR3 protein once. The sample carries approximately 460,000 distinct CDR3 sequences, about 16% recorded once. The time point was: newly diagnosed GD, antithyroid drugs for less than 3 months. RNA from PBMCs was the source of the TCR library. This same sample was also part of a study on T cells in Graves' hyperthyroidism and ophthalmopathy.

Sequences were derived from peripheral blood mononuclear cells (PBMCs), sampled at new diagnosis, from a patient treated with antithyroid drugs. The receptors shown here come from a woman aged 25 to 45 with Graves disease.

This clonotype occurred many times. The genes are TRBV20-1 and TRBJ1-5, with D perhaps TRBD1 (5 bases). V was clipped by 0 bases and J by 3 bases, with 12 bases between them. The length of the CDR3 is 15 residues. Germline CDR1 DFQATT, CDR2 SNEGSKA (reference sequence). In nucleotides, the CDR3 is TGCAGTGCTAGAGAATTCGGGGGAAACAATCAGCCCCAGCATTTT. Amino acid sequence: CSAREFGGNNQPQHF.

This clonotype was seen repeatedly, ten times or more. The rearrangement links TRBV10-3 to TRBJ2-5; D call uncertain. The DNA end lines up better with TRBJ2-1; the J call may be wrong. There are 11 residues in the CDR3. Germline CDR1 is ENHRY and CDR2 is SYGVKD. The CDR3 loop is CAISRENEQFF. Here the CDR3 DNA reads TGTGCCATCAGCAGAGAAAATGAGCAGTTCTTC.

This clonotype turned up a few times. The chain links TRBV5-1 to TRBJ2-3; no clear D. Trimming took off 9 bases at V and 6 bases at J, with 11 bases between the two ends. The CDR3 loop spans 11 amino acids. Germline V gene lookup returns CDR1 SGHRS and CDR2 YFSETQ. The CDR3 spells CATNTGDTQYF. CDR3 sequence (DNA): TGCGCCACCAATACCGGCGATACGCAGTATTTT.

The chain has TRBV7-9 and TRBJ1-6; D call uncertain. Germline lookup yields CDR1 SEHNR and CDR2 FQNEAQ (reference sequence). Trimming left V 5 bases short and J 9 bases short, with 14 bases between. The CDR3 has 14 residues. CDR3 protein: CASSPTEGSSPLHF. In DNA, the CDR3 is TGTGCCAGCAGCCCGACGGAGGGAAGTTCACCCCTCCACTTT.

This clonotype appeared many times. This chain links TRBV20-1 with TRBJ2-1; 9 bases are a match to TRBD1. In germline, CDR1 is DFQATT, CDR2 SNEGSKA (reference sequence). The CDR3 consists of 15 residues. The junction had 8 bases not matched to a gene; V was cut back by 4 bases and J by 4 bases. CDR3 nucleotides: TGCAGTGCTACTAACCGGGACAGGGCGTACAATGAGCAGTTCTTC. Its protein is CSATNRDRAYNEQFF.

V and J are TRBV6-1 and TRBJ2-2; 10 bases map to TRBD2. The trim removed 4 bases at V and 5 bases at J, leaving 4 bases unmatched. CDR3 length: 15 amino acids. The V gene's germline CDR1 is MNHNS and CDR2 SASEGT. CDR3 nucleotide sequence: TGTGCCAGCAGTGCGACGACTAGCGGGACCGGGGAGCTGTTTTTT. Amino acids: CASSATTSGTGELFF.

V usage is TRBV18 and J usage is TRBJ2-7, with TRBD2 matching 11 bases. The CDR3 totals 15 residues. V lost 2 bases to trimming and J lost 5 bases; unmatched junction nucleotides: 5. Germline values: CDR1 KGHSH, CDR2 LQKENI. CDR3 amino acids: CASSPILAGADEQYF. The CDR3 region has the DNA TGTGCCAGCTCACCAATACTAGCGGGAGCTGACGAGCAGTACTTC.

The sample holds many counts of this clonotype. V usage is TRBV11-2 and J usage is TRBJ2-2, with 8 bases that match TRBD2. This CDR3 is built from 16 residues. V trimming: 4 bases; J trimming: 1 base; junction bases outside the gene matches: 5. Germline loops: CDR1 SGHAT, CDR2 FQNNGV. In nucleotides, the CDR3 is TGTGCCAGCAGCTACCCGGGGGGGGAGAACACCGGGGAGCTGTTTTTT. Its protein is CASSYPGGENTGELFF.

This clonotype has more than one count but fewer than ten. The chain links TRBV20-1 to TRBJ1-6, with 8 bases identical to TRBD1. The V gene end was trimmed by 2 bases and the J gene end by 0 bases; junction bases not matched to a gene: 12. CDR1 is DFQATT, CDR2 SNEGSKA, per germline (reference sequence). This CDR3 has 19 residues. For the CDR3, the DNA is TGCAGTGCTAGACAAGGACAGGGAATATTAAGCTCCTATAATTCACCCCTCCACTTT. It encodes CSARQGQGILSSYNSPLHF.